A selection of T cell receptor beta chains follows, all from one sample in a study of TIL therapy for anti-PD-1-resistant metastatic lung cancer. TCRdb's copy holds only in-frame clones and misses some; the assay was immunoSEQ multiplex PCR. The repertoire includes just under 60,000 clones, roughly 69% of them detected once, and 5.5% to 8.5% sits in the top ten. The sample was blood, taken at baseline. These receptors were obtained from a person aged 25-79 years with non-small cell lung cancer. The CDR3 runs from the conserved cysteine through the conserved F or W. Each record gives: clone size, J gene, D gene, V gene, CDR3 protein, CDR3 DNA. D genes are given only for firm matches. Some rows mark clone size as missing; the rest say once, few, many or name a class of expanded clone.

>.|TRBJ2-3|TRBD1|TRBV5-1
CASSPQLGGADTQYF
TGCGCCAGCAGCCCCCAACTAGGGGGCGCAGATACGCAGTATTTT
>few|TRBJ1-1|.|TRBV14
CASSPRQYTEAFF
TGTGCCAGCAGCCCCCGACAATACACTGAAGCTTTCTTT
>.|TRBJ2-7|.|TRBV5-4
CASSVREGRGPYEQYF
TGTGCCAGCAGCGTCCGAGAGGGCCGAGGACCCTACGAGCAGTACTTC
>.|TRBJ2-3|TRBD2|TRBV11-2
CASSSWGGTQYF
TGTGCCAGCAGTTCCTGGGGGGGTACGCAGTATTTT
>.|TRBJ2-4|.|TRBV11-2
CASSYTWGKNIQYF
TGTGCCAGCAGCTATACATGGGGCAAAAACATTCAGTACTTC
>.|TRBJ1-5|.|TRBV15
CATSRDPPGPSNQPQHF
TGTGCCACCAGCAGAGATCCCCCGGGACCCAGCAATCAGCCCCAGCATTTT
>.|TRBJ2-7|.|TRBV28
CASSPSPGVYHEQYF
TGTGCCAGCAGTCCCTCCCCGGGGGTTTACCACGAGCAGTACTTC
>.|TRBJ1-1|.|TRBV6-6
CASSYLRATEAFF
TGTGCCAGCAGTTACCTCAGGGCCACTGAAGCTTTCTTT
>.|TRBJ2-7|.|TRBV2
CASSGGAYSQYEQYF
TGTGCCAGCAGTGGGGGCGCTTACTCTCAGTACGAGCAGTACTTC
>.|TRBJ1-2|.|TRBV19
CASSTEGISYGYTF
TGTGCCAGTAGTACGGAGGGGATAAGCTATGGCTACACCTTC
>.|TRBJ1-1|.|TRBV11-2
CASSLIPAGTEAFF
TGTGCCAGCAGCTTAATCCCCGCGGGGACTGAAGCTTTCTTT
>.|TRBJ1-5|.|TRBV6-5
CASSQHGLVNQPQHF
TGTGCCAGCAGCCAACACGGACTGGTCAATCAGCCCCAGCATTTT
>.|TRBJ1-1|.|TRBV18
CASSSGRINTEAFF
TGTGCCAGCTCCTCTGGCAGGATTAACACTGAAGCTTTCTTT
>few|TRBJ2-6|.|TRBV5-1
CASSPRTGPSGANVLTF
TGCGCCAGCAGCCCACGCACAGGCCCCTCTGGAGCCAACGTCCTGACTTTC
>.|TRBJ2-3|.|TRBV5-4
CASSSEFTDTQYF
TGTGCCAGCAGCTCAGAGTTCACAGATACGCAGTATTTT
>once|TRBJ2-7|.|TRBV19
CASSNGWTEAYEQYF
TGTGCCAGTAGTAATGGCTGGACAGAAGCCTACGAGCAGTACTTC
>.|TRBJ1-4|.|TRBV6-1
CASSEPWGGPEKLFF
TGTGCCAGCAGTGAACCCTGGGGGGGGCCGGAAAAACTGTTTTTT
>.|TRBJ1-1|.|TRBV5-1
CASSLEGGATEAFF
TGCGCCAGCAGCTTGGAAGGGGGGGCCACTGAAGCTTTCTTT
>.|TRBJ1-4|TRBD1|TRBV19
CASKIPGQKNEKLFF
TGTGCCAGTAAAATACCGGGACAGAAGAATGAAAAACTGTTTTTT
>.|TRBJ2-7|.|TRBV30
CAWKTGPESYEQYF
TGTGCCTGGAAAACAGGACCGGAATCCTACGAGCAGTACTTC
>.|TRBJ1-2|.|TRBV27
CASSLYGGEDYGYTF
TGTGCCAGCAGTCTATATGGGGGCGAGGACTATGGCTACACCTTC
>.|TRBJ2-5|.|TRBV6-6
CASSLETQYF
TGTGCCAGCAGTTTAGAGACCCAGTACTTC
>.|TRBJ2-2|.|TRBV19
CASSIGQFGVELFF
TGTGCCAGTAGTATAGGGCAGTTCGGAGTAGAGCTGTTTTTT
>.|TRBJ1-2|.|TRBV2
CASSRAGGTYTF
TGTGCCAGCAGTCGGGCGGGCGGAACCTACACCTTC